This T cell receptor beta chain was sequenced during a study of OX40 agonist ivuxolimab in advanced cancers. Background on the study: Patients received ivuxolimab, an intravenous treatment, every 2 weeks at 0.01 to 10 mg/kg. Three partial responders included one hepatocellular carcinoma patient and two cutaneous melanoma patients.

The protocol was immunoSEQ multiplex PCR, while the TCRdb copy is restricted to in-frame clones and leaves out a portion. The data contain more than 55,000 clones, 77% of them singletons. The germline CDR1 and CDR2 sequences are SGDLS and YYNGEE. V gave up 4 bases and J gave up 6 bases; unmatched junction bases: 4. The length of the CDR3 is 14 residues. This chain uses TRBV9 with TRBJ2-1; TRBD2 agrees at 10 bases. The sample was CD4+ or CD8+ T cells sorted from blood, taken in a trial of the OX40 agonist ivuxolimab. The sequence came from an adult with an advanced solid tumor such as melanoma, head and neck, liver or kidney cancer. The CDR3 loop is CASSLWTSGNEQFF. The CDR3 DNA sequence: TGTGCCAGCAGCCTTTGGACTAGCGGCAATGAGCAGTTCTTC.